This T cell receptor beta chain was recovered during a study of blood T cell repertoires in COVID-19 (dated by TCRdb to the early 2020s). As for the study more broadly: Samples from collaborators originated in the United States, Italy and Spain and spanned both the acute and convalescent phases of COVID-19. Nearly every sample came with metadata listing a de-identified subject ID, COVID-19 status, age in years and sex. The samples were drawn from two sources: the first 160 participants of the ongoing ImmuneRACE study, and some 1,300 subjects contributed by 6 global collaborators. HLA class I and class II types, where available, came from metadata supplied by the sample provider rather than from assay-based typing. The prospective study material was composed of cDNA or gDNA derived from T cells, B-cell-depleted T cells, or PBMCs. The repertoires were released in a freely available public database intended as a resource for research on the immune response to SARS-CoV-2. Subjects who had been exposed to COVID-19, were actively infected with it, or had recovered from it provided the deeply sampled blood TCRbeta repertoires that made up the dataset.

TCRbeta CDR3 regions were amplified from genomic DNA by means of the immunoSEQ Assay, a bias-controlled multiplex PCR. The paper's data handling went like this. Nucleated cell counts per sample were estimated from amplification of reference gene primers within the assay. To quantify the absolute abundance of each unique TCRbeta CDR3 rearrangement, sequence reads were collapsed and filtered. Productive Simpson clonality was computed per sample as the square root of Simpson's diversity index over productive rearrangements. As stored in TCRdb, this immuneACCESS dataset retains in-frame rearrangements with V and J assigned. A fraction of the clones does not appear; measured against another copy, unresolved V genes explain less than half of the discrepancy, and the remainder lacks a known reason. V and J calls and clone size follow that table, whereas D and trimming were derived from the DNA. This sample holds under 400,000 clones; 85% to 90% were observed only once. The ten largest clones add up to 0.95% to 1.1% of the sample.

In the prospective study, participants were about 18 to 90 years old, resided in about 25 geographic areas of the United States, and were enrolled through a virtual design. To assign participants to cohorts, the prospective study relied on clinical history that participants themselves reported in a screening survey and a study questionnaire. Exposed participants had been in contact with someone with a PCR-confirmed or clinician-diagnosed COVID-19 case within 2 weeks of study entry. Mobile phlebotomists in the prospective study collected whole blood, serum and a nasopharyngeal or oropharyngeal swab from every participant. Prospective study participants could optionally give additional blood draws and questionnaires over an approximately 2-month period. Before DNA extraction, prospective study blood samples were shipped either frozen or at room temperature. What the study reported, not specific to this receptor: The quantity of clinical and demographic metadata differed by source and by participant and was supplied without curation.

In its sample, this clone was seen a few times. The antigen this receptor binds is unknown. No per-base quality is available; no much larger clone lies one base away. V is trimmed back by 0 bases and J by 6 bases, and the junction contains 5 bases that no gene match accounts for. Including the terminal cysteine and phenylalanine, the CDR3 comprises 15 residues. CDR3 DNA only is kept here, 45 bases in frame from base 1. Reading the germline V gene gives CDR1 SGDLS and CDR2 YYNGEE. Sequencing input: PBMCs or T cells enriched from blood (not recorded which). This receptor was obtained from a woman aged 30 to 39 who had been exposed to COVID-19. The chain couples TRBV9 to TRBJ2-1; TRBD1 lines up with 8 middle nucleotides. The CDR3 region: CASSVEGQGFNEQFF. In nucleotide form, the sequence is TGTGCCAGCAGCGTAGAAGGACAGGGCTTCAATGAGCAGTTCTTC. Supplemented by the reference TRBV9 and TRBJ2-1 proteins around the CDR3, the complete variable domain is DSGVTQTPKHLITATGQRVTLRCSPRSGDLSVYWYQQSLDQGLQFLIQYYNGEERAKGNILERFSAQQFPDLHSELNLSSLELGDSALYFCASSVEGQGFNEQFFGPGTRLTVL.